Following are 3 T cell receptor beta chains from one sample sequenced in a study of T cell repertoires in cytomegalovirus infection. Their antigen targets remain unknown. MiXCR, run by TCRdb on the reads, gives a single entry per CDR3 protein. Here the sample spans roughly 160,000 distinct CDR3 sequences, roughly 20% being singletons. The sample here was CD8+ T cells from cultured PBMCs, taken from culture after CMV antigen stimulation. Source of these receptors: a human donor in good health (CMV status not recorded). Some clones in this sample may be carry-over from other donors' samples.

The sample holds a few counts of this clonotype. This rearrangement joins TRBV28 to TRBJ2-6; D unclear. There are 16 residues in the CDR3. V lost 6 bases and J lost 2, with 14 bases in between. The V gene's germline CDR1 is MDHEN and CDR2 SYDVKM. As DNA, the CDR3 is TGTGCCAGCAGCTTTTCCACATTTACTGGGGCCAACGTCCTGACTTTC. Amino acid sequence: CASSFSTFTGANVLTF.

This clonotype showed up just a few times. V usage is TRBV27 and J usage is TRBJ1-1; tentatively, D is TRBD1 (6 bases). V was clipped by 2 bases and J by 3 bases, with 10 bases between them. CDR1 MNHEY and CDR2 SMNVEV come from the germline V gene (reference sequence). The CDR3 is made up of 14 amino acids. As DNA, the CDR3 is TGTGCCAGCAGTTTACGAACAGGGTACACTGAAGCTTTCTTT. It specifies CASSLRTGYTEAFF.

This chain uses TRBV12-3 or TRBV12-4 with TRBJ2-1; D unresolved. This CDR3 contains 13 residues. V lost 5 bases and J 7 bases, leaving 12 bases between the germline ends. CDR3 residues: CASSIGYKNEQFF. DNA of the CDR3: TGTGCCAGCAGTATTGGATACAAGAATGAGCAGTTCTTC.